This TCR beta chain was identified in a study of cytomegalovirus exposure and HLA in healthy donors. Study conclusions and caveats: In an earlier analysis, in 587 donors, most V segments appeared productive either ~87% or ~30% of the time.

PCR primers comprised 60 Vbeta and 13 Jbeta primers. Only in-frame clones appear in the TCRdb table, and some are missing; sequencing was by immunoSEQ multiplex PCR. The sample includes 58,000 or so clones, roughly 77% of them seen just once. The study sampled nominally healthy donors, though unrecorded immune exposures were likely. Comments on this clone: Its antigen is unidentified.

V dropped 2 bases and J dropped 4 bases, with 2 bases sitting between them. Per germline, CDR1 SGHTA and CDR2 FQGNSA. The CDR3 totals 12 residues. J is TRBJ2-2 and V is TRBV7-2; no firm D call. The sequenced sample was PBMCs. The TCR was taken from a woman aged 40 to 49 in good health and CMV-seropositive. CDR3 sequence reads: CASSLLTGELFF. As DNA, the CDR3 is TGTGCCAGCAGCTTACTCACCGGGGAGCTGTTTTTT.